These T cell receptor beta chains were read from a single sample in a study of blood T cell repertoires in COVID-19. TCRdb's table, derived via immunoSEQ multiplex PCR, lists solely in-frame clones and lacks some. The table shows approximately 170,000 clones, with approximately 84% occurring only once. Sequenced sample: PBMCs or T cells enriched from blood (not recorded which). These TCRs come from a woman aged 30 to 39 who had recovered from COVID-19. The CDR3 runs from the conserved cysteine through the conserved F or W. D genes are given only for firm matches. Clone size is stated in some rows and not others, as once, few, many or a class when expanded.

D gene: TRBD1
V gene: TRBV3-1/TRBV3-2
clone size: -
J gene: TRBJ1-3
CDR3 protein: CASSQFRDSPGNTIYF
CDR3 DNA: TGTGCCAGCAGCCAATTTCGGGACAGTCCTGGAAACACCATATATTTT

D gene: -
V gene: TRBV28
clone size: -
J gene: TRBJ2-1
CDR3 protein: CAISQVVLNEQFF
CDR3 DNA: TGTGCCATCTCCCAGGTTGTCCTGAATGAGCAGTTCTTC

D gene: TRBD1
V gene: TRBV28
clone size: -
J gene: TRBJ1-5
CDR3 protein: CASRGGQGSNQPQHF
CDR3 DNA: TGTGCCAGCAGGGGAGGACAGGGTAGCAATCAGCCCCAGCATTTT

D gene: TRBD2
V gene: TRBV9
clone size: -
J gene: TRBJ2-1
CDR3 protein: CASSQKEGTSGSYNEQFF
CDR3 DNA: TGTGCCAGCAGCCAAAAGGAGGGGACTAGCGGTTCCTACAATGAGCAGTTCTTC

D gene: TRBD2
V gene: TRBV5-4
clone size: -
J gene: TRBJ2-1
CDR3 protein: CASSSQLAGGYNEQFF
CDR3 DNA: TGTGCCAGCAGCTCCCAACTAGCGGGGGGTTACAATGAGCAGTTCTTC

D gene: -
V gene: TRBV3-1/TRBV3-2
clone size: -
J gene: TRBJ2-7
CDR3 protein: CASSQVQGRGIYEQYF
CDR3 DNA: TGTGCCAGCAGCCAAGTTCAGGGCAGGGGTATTTACGAGCAGTACTTC

D gene: TRBD1
V gene: TRBV29-1
clone size: -
J gene: TRBJ1-1
CDR3 protein: CSAATGGETEAFF
CDR3 DNA: TGCAGCGCGGCGACAGGGGGTGAGACTGAAGCTTTCTTT

D gene: TRBD1
V gene: TRBV6-6
clone size: once
J gene: TRBJ1-6
CDR3 protein: CASSSTRDREVGLPLSSYNSPLHF
CDR3 DNA: TGTGCCAGCAGCTCAACCCGGGACAGGGAGGTCGGGCTCCCACTGAGCTCCTATAATTCACCCCTCCACTTT

D gene: TRBD1
V gene: TRBV7-3
clone size: -
J gene: TRBJ2-5
CDR3 protein: CASSPWDRGGTQYF
CDR3 DNA: TGTGCCAGCAGCCCCTGGGACAGGGGTGGGACCCAGTACTTC

D gene: TRBD2
V gene: TRBV5-4
clone size: -
J gene: TRBJ2-3
CDR3 protein: CASTARGGGGRTDTQYF
CDR3 DNA: TGTGCCAGCACCGCAAGGGGCGGGGGTGGGAGAACAGATACGCAGTATTTT

D gene: TRBD2
V gene: TRBV7-2
clone size: -
J gene: TRBJ2-1
CDR3 protein: CASSLGGGGYNEQFF
CDR3 DNA: TGTGCCAGCAGCTTAGGCGGGGGGGGTTACAATGAGCAGTTCTTC

D gene: TRBD2
V gene: TRBV18
clone size: -
J gene: TRBJ2-5
CDR3 protein: CASSRDRDYQETQYF
CDR3 DNA: TGTGCCAGCTCACGAGACCGGGACTATCAAGAGACCCAGTACTTC